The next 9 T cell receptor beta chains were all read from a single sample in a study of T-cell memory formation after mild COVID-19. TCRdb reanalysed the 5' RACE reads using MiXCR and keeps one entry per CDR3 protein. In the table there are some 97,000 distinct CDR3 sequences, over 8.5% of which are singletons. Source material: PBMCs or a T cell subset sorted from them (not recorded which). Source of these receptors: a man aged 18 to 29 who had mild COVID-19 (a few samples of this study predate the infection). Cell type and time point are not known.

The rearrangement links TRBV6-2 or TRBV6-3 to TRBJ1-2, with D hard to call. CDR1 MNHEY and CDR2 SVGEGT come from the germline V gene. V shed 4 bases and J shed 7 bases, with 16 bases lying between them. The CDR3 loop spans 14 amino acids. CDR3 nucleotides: TGTGCCAGCAGTTTCGTGAATGGGGTATTTGGCTACACCTTC. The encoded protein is CASSFVNGVFGYTF.

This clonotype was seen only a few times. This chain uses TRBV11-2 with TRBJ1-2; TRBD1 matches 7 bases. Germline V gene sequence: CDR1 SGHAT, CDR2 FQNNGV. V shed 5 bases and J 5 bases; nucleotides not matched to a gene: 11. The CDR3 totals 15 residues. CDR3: CASSPPGQINYGYTF. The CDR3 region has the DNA TGTGCCAGCAGCCCCCCGGGACAGATCAATTATGGCTACACCTTC.

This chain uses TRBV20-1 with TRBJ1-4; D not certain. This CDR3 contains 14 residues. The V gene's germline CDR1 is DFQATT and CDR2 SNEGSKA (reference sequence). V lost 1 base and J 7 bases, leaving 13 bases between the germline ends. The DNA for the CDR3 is TGCAGTGCTAGAGGGACCATCCTCGGTGAAAAACTGTTTTTT. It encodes CSARGTILGEKLFF.

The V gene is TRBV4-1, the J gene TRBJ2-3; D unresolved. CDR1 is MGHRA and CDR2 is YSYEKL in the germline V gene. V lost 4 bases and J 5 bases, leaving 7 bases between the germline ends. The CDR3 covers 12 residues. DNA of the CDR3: TGCGCCAGCAGCCCCGACCTAGATACGCAGTATTTT. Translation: CASSPDLDTQYF.

CDR3 sequence: CASSLEGGVNTEAFF. The CDR3 bases are TGTGCCAGCAGCTTGGAAGGCGGAGTGAACACTGAAGCTTTCTTT. The chain employs TRBV5-5 and TRBJ1-1; D ambiguous. V was shortened by 0 bases and J by 0 bases, with 9 bases between the two germline ends. CDR1 is SGHKS and CDR2 is YYEKEE in the germline V gene (reference sequence). There are 15 residues in the CDR3. The full variable domain, completed using reference TRBV5-5 and TRBJ1-1, is DAGVTQSPTHLIKTRGQQVTLRCSPISGHKSVSWYQQVLGQGPQFIFQYYEKEERGRGNFPDRFSARQFPNYSSELNVNALLLGDSALYLCASSLEGGVNTEAFFGQGTRLTVV.

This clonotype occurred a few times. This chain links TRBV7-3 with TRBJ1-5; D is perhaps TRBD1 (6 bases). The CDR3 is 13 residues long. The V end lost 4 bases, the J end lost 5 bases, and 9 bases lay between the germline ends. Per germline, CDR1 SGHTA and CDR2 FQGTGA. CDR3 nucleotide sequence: TGTGCCAGCAGCTCAGGGGTTGATCAGCCCCAGCATTTT. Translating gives CASSSGVDQPQHF.

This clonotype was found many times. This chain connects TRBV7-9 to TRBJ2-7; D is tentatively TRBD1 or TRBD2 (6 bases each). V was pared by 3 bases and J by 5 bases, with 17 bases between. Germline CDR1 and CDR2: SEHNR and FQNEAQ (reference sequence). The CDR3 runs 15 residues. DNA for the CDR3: TGTGCCAGCAGCTTGGGAAGGGGGGCATTCCACGAGCAGTACTTC. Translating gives CASSLGRGAFHEQYF.

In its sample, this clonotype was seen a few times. As DNA, the CDR3 is TGTGCCAGCAGCTTGGCCGGGACAGAGAATTCACCCCTCCACTTT. Its protein product is CASSLAGTENSPLHF. V usage is TRBV5-5 and J usage is TRBJ1-6; 7 positions match TRBD1. Trimming at V came to 0 bases and at J to 7 bases, leaving 4 bases not matched to a gene. Per the germline V gene, CDR1 is SGHKS and CDR2 is YYEKEE (reference sequence). The CDR3 spans 15 residues.

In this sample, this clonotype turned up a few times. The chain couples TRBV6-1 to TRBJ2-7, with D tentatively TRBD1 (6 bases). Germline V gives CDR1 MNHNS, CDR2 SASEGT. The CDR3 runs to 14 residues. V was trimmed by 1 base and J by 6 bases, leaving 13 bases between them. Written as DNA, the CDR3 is TGTGCCAGCAGTGAAGGGTGGACAGTCATCGAGCAGTACGTC. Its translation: CASSEGWTVIEQYV.